This entry is about one T cell receptor (beta chain). Measured with immunoSEQ multiplex PCR; TCRdb has only the in-frame clones, and not every one. The table records about 70,000 clones, approximately 84% of them present only once. The data were taken from a study of technical replicates of blood from several donors. The sequencing input was PBMCs. The sequence came from a human donor in good health. Some clones in this sample may be carry-over from other donors' samples.

The CDR3 protein is CASSLMWERSTEAFF. The CDR3 DNA follows: TGTGCCAGCAGTTTAATGTGGGAGAGGAGCACTGAAGCTTTCTTT. The chain links TRBV9 to TRBJ1-1, with D unresolved. V was shortened by 5 bases and J by 4 bases, with 18 bases between the two germline ends. The CDR3 runs 15 residues. Germline V gene data show CDR1 as SGDLS and CDR2 as YYNGEE.